The 4 T cell receptor beta chains listed next were all sequenced from one sample in a study of blood T cell repertoires in COVID-19. Data came from immunoSEQ multiplex PCR; TCRdb stores just in-frame clones and leaves some out. The repertoire holds over 200,000 clones, with 80% to 85% as singletons. Sequencing input: peripheral blood. All receptors come from a man aged 45-65 years with active or convalescent COVID-19.

In its sample, this clone was seen a few times. The V call is TRBV28, the J call TRBJ1-1; no definite D call. The V and J ends lost 5 bases and 4 bases respectively, with 14 bases between them. The CDR3 spans 14 residues. CDR1 and CDR2 from the germline V gene are MDHEN and SYDVKM. The CDR3 loop is CASSPSGWGTEAFF. The CDR3 DNA reads as TGTGCCAGCAGTCCCTCGGGGTGGGGCACTGAAGCTTTCTTT.

The chain carries TRBV10-1 and TRBJ1-2; 9 bases are a match to TRBD1. Trimming removed 2 bases from V and 7 bases from J; junction bases left unmatched: 20. Germline V gene sequence: CDR1 WNHNN, CDR2 SYGVQD (reference sequence). This CDR3 is 19 amino acids long. CDR3 sequence reads: CASSEVWGQGSPALGGYTF. CDR3 bases: TGCGCCAGCAGTGAGGTTTGGGGACAGGGATCCCCGGCCCTAGGTGGCTACACCTTC.

The chain uses TRBV30 and TRBJ2-5; D unclear. Looked up from germline, CDR1 is GTSNPN and CDR2 is SVGIG (reference sequence). The CDR3 runs to 10 residues. In DNA, the CDR3 is TGTGCTCTAGGCGAAGAGACCCAGTACTTC. Amino acid sequence: CALGEETQYF.

This chain uses TRBV28 with TRBJ2-5; no clear D gene. Looked up from germline, CDR1 is MDHEN and CDR2 is SYDVKM. The germline V and J ends were trimmed by 2 bases and 2 bases, with 3 bases remaining between them. The CDR3 sequence is 12 residues long. The CDR3 DNA reads as TGTGCCAGCAGTTTACGGCAAGAGACCCAGTACTTC. Amino acid sequence: CASSLRQETQYF.